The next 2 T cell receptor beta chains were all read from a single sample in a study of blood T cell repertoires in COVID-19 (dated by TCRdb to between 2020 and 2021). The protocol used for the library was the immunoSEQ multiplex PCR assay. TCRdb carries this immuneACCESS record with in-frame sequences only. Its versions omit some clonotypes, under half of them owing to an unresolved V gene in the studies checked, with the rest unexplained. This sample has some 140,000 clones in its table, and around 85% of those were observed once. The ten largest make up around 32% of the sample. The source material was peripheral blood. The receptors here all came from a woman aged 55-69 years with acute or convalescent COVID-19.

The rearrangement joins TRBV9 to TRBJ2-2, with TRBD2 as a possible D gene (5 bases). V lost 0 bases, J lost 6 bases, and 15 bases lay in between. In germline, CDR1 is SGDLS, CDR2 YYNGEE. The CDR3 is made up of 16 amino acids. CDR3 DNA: TGTGCCAGCAGCGTAGAGGGCCTTGGGAGCTCCGGGGAGCTGTTTTTT. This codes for CASSVEGLGSSGELFF.

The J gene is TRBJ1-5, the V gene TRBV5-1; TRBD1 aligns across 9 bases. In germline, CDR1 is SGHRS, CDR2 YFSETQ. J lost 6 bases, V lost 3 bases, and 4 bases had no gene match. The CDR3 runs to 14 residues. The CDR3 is CASSSTGGGQPQHF. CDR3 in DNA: TGCGCCAGCAGCTCAACAGGGGGCGGTCAGCCCCAGCATTTT. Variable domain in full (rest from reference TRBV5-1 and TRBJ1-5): KAGVTQTPRYLIKTRGQQVTLSCSPISGHRSVSWYQQTPGQGLQFLFEYFSETQRNKGNFPGRFSGRQFSNSRSEMNVSTLELGDSALYLCASSSTGGGQPQHFGDGTRLSIL.